The 31 T cell receptor beta chains presented below share a single source sample, sequenced in a study of blood T cells in healthy people across ages. It was with a sample-barcoded 5' primer and a J-beta primer mix that a second PCR of about 6 to 12 cycles was run. TCRdb re-called the 5' RACE reads through MiXCR, storing one row per CDR3 protein. The data hold about a million distinct CDR3 sequences, with roughly half observed a single time. The specimen sequenced was blood. These receptors were taken from a woman aged 60 to 75 in good health.

The chain carries TRBV28 and TRBJ2-3, with a tentative D call TRBD2 (5 bases). The germline gives CDR1 MDHEN, CDR2 SYDVKM. CDR3 length equals 15 residues. V was pared by 7 bases and J by 4 bases, with 18 bases between. As DNA, the CDR3 is TGTGCCAGCACCCCGGACTCGGGTGGCGCAGATACGCAGTATTTT. It encodes CASTPDSGGADTQYF.

The genes are TRBV30 and TRBJ2-1; the D is unclear. Trimming took off 2 bases at V and 4 bases at J, with 3 bases between the two ends. Looked up from germline, CDR1 is GTSNPN and CDR2 is SVGIG (reference sequence). The CDR3 is 11 amino acids. CDR3: CAWSPYNEQFF. DNA of the CDR3: TGTGCCTGGAGTCCTTACAATGAGCAGTTCTTC. The variable domain in full, with the rest retrieved from reference TRBV30 and TRBJ2-1, is SQTIHQWPATLVQPVGSPLSLECTVEGTSNPNLYWYRQAAGRGLQLLFYSVGIGQISSEVPQNLSASRPQDRQFILSSKKLLLSDSGFYLCAWSPYNEQFFGPGTRLTVL.

V usage is TRBV7-9 and J usage is TRBJ1-1; tentatively, D is TRBD1 (5 bases). With 9 bases removed from V and 3 bases from J, the gap between germline ends came to 20 bases. This CDR3 region has 15 residues. Germline V gives CDR1 SEHNR, CDR2 FQNEAQ (reference sequence). Here the CDR3 reads CASSQGAGRDTEAFF. The CDR3 DNA reads TGTGCCAGTAGCCAAGGGGCGGGTAGGGACACTGAAGCTTTCTTT.

The gene calls are TRBV15 and TRBJ1-5; D not certain. The length of the CDR3 is 16 residues. Germline V gene lookup returns CDR1 LNHNV and CDR2 YYDKDF (reference sequence). With 1 base removed from V and 4 bases from J, the gap between germline ends came to 14 bases. The CDR3 reads CATSRVLLGKNQPQHF. CDR3 sequence (DNA): TGTGCCACCAGCAGAGTGTTATTGGGGAAAAATCAGCCCCAGCATTTT.

The chain combines TRBV12-3 or TRBV12-4 with TRBJ2-7; 13 bases line up with TRBD2. CDR3 length equals 15 residues. V lost 7 bases and J lost 3; bases outside the gene matches: 6. The CDR3 DNA reads as TGTGCCAGCACTATGGGACTAGCGGGACTCTACGAGCAGTACTTC. This gives the protein CASTMGLAGLYEQYF.

This clonotype was seen once. The genes are TRBV6-2 or TRBV6-3 and TRBJ1-2; D may be TRBD1 (5 bases). The length of the CDR3 is 17 residues. Germline assignment: CDR1 MNHEY and CDR2 SVGEGT. With 3 bases removed from V and 4 bases from J, the gap between germline ends came to 21 bases. The CDR3 nucleotides are TGTGCCAGCAGTTATATACCTCCGGGGCAGGGAGGCTATGGCTACACCTTC. As protein: CASSYIPPGQGGYGYTF.

V is TRBV18 and J is TRBJ2-5; D may be TRBD2 (7 bases). CDR1 and CDR2 (germline): KGHSH, LQKENI. The CDR3 consists of 16 residues. V was shortened by 2 bases and J by 5 bases, with 18 bases between the two germline ends. Here the CDR3 DNA reads TGTGCCAGCTCACCATCTCGGAGGGGGGGCGTCGAGACCCAGTACTTC. It encodes CASSPSRRGGVETQYF. The complete variable domain, with remaining parts taken from reference TRBV18 and TRBJ2-5, reads NAGVMQNPRHLVRRRGQEARLRCSPMKGHSHVYWYRQLPEEGLKFMVYLQKENIIDESGMPKERFSAEFPKEGPSILRIQQVVRGDSAAYFCASSPSRRGGVETQYFGPGTRLLVL.

The V gene is TRBV10-2, the J gene TRBJ2-5, with D possibly being TRBD1 (6 bases). Per germline, CDR1 WSHSY and CDR2 SAAADI. Deletions cut 3 bases from V and 3 bases from J, with 8 bases between. CDR3 length: 13 residues. In DNA form, the CDR3 reads TGCGCCAGCAGTGATTACAGGGAAGAGACCCAGTACTTC. It encodes CASSDYREETQYF.

The chain uses TRBV29-1 and TRBJ2-7; D call uncertain. This CDR3 has 11 amino acids. CDR1 and CDR2 (germline): SQVTM, ANQGSEA. Trimming took 6 bases from V and 4 from J, leaving 10 bases between them. CDR3 DNA: TGCAGCGTAAAAAAGGGTTACGAGCAGTACTTC. Translating gives CSVKKGYEQYF.

V is TRBV4-1 and J is TRBJ1-2, with 9 bases aligning to TRBD1. Trimming removed 4 bases from V and 4 bases from J; junction bases left unmatched: 10. Germline V lookup: CDR1 MGHRA, CDR2 YSYEKL. CDR3 length: 16 residues. CDR3 residues: CASSRLQGAKGYGYTF. In DNA form, the CDR3 reads TGCGCCAGCAGCCGCTTACAGGGGGCGAAGGGCTATGGCTACACCTTC.

The chain links TRBV4-2 to TRBJ2-7, with TRBD2 matching 9 bases. The germline CDR1 and CDR2 sequences are LGHNA and YNFKEQ. The ends lost 0 bases at V and 2 bases at J; junction bases unmatched: 5. This CDR3 has 16 residues. In nucleotides, the CDR3 is TGTGCCAGCAGCCAAGATGTGGCTAGCGGGGCCTACGAGCAGTACTTC. Protein product: CASSQDVASGAYEQYF.

This chain joins TRBV28 and TRBJ1-5; D unresolved. Trimming removed 0 bases at V and 0 bases at J, with 6 bases between. Germline values: CDR1 MDHEN, CDR2 SYDVKM. There are 15 residues in the CDR3. In DNA, the CDR3 is TGTGCCAGCAGTTTATGGGGAGATAGCAATCAGCCCCAGCATTTT. Translation: CASSLWGDSNQPQHF.

The CDR3, as DNA: TGTGCCAGCAGCCCCAGGGGGCTAGACGAAAAACTGTTTTTT. Its protein product is CASSPRGLDEKLFF. This chain links TRBV25-1 with TRBJ1-4; 8 bases match TRBD1. The ends lost 6 bases at V and 8 bases at J; junction bases unmatched: 8. CDR3 length equals 14 residues. Germline CDR1 is MGHDK and CDR2 is SYGVNS.

The table lists this clonotype with a few counts. The chain is built from TRBV12-3 or TRBV12-4 and TRBJ1-2, with 7 nucleotides matching TRBD1. This CDR3 is 12 amino acids long. The V segment lost 5 bases and the J segment 8 bases; nucleotides outside the gene matches: 5. The CDR3 region is CASSPTGKGYTF. DNA for the CDR3: TGTGCCAGCAGTCCGACAGGGAAAGGCTACACCTTC.

In nucleotides, the CDR3 is TGTGCCAGCAATCCACAGGGATGGCACACTGAAGCTTTCTTT. Its protein product is CASNPQGWHTEAFF. The chain recombines TRBV7-9 with TRBJ1-1; possibly TRBD1 for D (6 bases). Between the trimmed V and J ends, which lost 7 bases and 3 bases, there was a span of 15 bases. Germline V lookup: CDR1 SEHNR, CDR2 FQNEAQ (reference sequence). The CDR3 is 14 amino acids.

The table lists this clonotype with many counts. This clone may be a read error of a much larger clone one base away. This chain connects TRBV9 to TRBJ2-6, with 8 positions matching TRBD1. The CDR3 extends over 17 amino acids. The V gene end was trimmed by 3 bases and the J gene end by 1 base; junction bases not matched to a gene: 6. The V gene's germline CDR1 is SGDLS and CDR2 YYNGEE. The CDR3 region has the DNA TGTGCCAGCAGCGGAGTTACAGGGGGTTCTGGGGCCAACGTCCTGACTTTC. This sequence encodes CASSGVTGGSGANVLTF. Variable domain in full (rest from reference TRBV9 and TRBJ2-6): DSGVTQTPKHLITATGQRVTLRCSPRSGDLSVYWYQQSLDQGLQFLIQYYNGEERAKGNILERFSAQQFPDLHSELNLSSLELGDSALYFCASSGVTGGSGANVLTFGAGSRLTVL.

The chain joins TRBV5-1 to TRBJ1-1; D gene unclear. This CDR3 is built from 17 residues. CDR1 is SGHRS and CDR2 is YFSETQ in the germline V gene. Trimming took off 1 base at V and 0 bases at J, with 16 bases between the two ends. CDR3 sequence: CASSLIARAAVNTEAFF. The CDR3 DNA reads TGCGCCAGCAGCTTGATTGCTCGGGCCGCGGTGAACACTGAAGCTTTCTTT.

This clonotype was picked up a small number of times. This rearrangement joins TRBV6-5 to TRBJ2-7, with 10 bases that match TRBD1. The germline V gene encodes CDR1 MNHEY and CDR2 SVGAGI. This CDR3 is built from 14 residues. V shed 5 bases and J 6 bases; nucleotides not matched to a gene: 7. In DNA, the CDR3 is TGTGCCAGCAGTAAGGACAGGGGGAGGTGCGAGCAGTACTTC. This sequence encodes CASSKDRGRCEQYF.

The rearrangement links TRBV29-1 to TRBJ2-7, with TRBD1 matching 7 bases. V gave up 3 bases and J gave up 2 bases; unmatched junction bases: 4. There are 13 residues in the CDR3. Germline lookup yields CDR1 SQVTM and CDR2 ANQGSEA. The CDR3 sequence is CSVESDRAYEQYF. The CDR3 coding sequence is TGCAGCGTTGAGTCCGACAGGGCCTACGAGCAGTACTTC.

This clonotype was found many times. The rearrangement links TRBV4-3 to TRBJ2-1; TRBD2 agrees at 13 bases. The CDR3 has 15 amino acids. Germline loops: CDR1 LGHNA, CDR2 YSLEER. The J segment lost 8 bases and the V segment lost 4 bases, leaving 5 bases of the junction unmatched. CDR3 nucleotide sequence: TGCGCCAGCAGCCCCCAGACTAGCGGGAGGTATGAGCAGTTCTTC. Translation: CASSPQTSGRYEQFF.

This clonotype is a singleton in its sample. V is TRBV9 and J is TRBJ1-1; 9 bases agree with TRBD1. The length of the CDR3 is 14 residues. Looked up from germline, CDR1 is SGDLS and CDR2 is YYNGEE. With 3 bases clipped from V and 3 bases from J, the junction kept 3 bases outside the gene matches. CDR3 sequence: CASSGRQGDTEAFF. The CDR3 region has the DNA TGTGCCAGCAGCGGTAGACAGGGGGACACTGAAGCTTTCTTT.

This clonotype was observed a single time. CDR3 DNA: TGTGCCAGCAGAAAAGGGGGGGGAACTGAAGCTTTCTTT. This gives the protein CASRKGGGTEAFF. The gene calls are TRBV12-3 or TRBV12-4 and TRBJ1-1, with a possible D match to TRBD1 (6 bases). V was clipped by 6 bases and J by 5 bases, with 13 bases between them. This CDR3 has 13 residues.

V and J are TRBV11-2 and TRBJ2-3; D gene ambiguous. Germline V gene lookup returns CDR1 SGHAT and CDR2 FQNNGV. CDR3 length: 13 amino acids. Trimming pared 5 bases from V and 2 bases from J, leaving 8 bases between. The CDR3 sequence is CASSNQNTDTQYF. CDR3 bases: TGTGCCAGCAGCAACCAAAACACAGATACGCAGTATTTT.

This clonotype was picked up a small number of times. The gene calls are TRBV5-1 and TRBJ2-1; 8 bases are a match to TRBD2. V was pared by 0 bases and J by 9 bases, with 8 bases of the junction left unmatched. This CDR3 contains 15 residues. The germline V gene has CDR1 SGHRS and CDR2 YFSETQ. CDR3 loop: CASSLARGARSEQFF. The CDR3 DNA sequence: TGCGCCAGCAGCTTGGCGCGGGGGGCGCGGAGTGAGCAGTTCTTC. Drawing the rest from reference TRBV5-1 and TRBJ2-1, the complete variable domain is KAGVTQTPRYLIKTRGQQVTLSCSPISGHRSVSWYQQTPGQGLQFLFEYFSETQRNKGNFPGRFSGRQFSNSRSEMNVSTLELGDSALYLCASSLARGARSEQFFGPGTRLTVL.

Note on this clonotype: A much larger clone sits a single nucleotide away, making a read error possible. The V call is TRBV5-1, the J call TRBJ2-4; 7 nucleotides align to TRBD2. Losses at the gene ends were 3 bases for V and 13 bases for J; bases not matched to a gene: 16. The CDR3 is made up of 15 amino acids. In germline, CDR1 is SGHRS, CDR2 YFSETQ. In DNA, the CDR3 is TGCGCCAGCAGCTCTACTAGCGCAAGTTACAATGAGCAGTACTTC. It translates to CASSSTSASYNEQYF.

This chain joins TRBV12-3 or TRBV12-4 and TRBJ2-5; TRBD1 matches at 11 bases. The CDR3 contains 15 residues. V lost 4 bases to trimming and J lost 2 bases; unmatched junction nucleotides: 3. The CDR3 region has the DNA TGTGCCAGCAGTTACGGACAGGGGGCACAAGAGACCCAGTACTTC. Its translation is CASSYGQGAQETQYF.

V gene TRBV28 combines with J gene TRBJ2-4; TRBD2 aligns across 8 bases. The DNA end is more similar to TRBJ2-5, so the J call may be wrong. The germline V gene encodes CDR1 MDHEN and CDR2 SYDVKM. This CDR3 has 14 residues. The CDR3 sequence is CASTVAGMQKTQYF. As DNA, the CDR3 is TGTGCCAGCACGGTAGCGGGAATGCAGAAGACCCAGTACTTC.

This chain connects TRBV20-1 to TRBJ2-7; no reliable D call. Trimming shortened V by 5 bases and J by 3 bases, and 11 bases separated the two germline ends. CDR1 is DFQATT and CDR2 is SNEGSKA in the germline V gene (reference sequence). CDR3 length equals 12 residues. DNA for the CDR3: TGCAGTGCTGGCCTCTGGAGCTACGAGCAGTACTTC. Translating it yields CSAGLWSYEQYF.

This clonotype was counted between two and nine times. The chain has TRBV15 and TRBJ2-7, with D possibly TRBD1 on 5 matching bases. The J call may be wrong; the DNA end is better matched by TRBJ2-4. This CDR3 spans 15 amino acids. Germline V gene data show CDR1 as LNHNV and CDR2 as YYDKDF (reference sequence). In DNA form, the CDR3 reads TGTGCCACCAGCAGAGAGGTGAAGGGGTCCGTCATTCAGTACTTC. It translates to CATSREVKGSVIQYF.

This clonotype was counted between two and nine times. V gene TRBV12-3 or TRBV12-4 combines with J gene TRBJ1-2; D not certain. There are 14 residues in the CDR3. With 3 bases removed from V and 8 bases from J, the gap between germline ends came to 16 bases. CDR3 DNA sequence: TGTGCCAGCAGTTTGTCGGGCAGCCGCCCGGGCTACACCTTC. Its protein product is CASSLSGSRPGYTF.

CDR3 amino acids: CSVRVGGDGYTF. The CDR3 DNA sequence: TGCAGCGTTCGAGTAGGTGGGGATGGCTACACCTTC. The rearrangement links TRBV29-1 to TRBJ1-2; D not certain. The germline CDR1 and CDR2 sequences are SQVTM and ANQGSEA. V lost 5 bases and J 6 bases, leaving 13 bases between the germline ends. This CDR3 contains 12 residues.